This TCR beta chain was captured in a study of blood T cells in healthy people across ages (dated by TCRdb to the mid-2010s). Context from the whole study: Template switching captured roughly one uniquely barcoded TCR beta cDNA molecule per two T cells in model experiments. Age-related changes in TCR beta repertoire diversity were measured in the study by deep sequencing normalized with unique cDNA molecular identifiers. The donors were divided into four age groups: young (average around 15 years), middle-aged (about 40), aged (about 60) and long-lived (more than 75). Two additional independent replicas of 1 million unique cDNA reads from the same blood draw were analyzed for two donors (one aged 18 to 29 and one aged 80 or older).

Systemically healthy Caucasian individuals from Russia, 39 in total and aged about 6 to 90 years, were included as donors. Ten milliliters of peripheral blood were collected from each donor into EDTA-treated Vacutainer tubes. Ficoll-Paque density-gradient centrifugation was used to isolate PBMCs, with at least 6.5 million obtained per sample. Trizol reagent was used to extract total RNA from PBMCs, with at least 5 micrograms per sample. For every donor, flow cytometry on a PBMC aliquot measured the percentage of naive CD45RAhigh/CD27high T cells. This clonotype was picked up many times. Its antigen is still unknown. Base qualities are missing; no much larger clone stands one base away. For CDR1 and CDR2, the germline V gene (reference sequence) lists LNHNV and YYDKDF. The CDR3 sequence holds 19 residues, the cysteine and phenylalanine included. Of the read, only the CDR3 DNA is kept; its 57 bases are in frame from base 1. V loses 2 bases, J loses 0 bases, and the germline ends lie 20 bases apart.

Here is what the overall study found, with its caveats: As age increased, observed TCR beta diversity per million T cells dropped in a roughly linear way, and a significant reduction was already evident by age 40. Observed TCR beta diversity correlated strongly with the percentage of naive T cells measured by flow cytometry. Since profiling was done on bulk unsorted PBMCs, naive and antigen-experienced compartments could not be conclusively compared. Estimates of total diversity based on one million sequenced T cells were considered lower bounds and underestimates. The CMV infection status of donors was not known, potentially confounding age-related changes in expanded clonotypes. The long-lived group showed more naive CD4+ T cells, fewer expanded clones and increased TCR diversity than the aged group, suggesting age selection.

The library relied on 5' RACE. Data came from an Illumina HiSeq 2500. A second about 7 to 11 cycle PCR used a sample-barcoded 5' primer and a J-beta primer mix. A template-switch 5' adaptor carrying 12 random nucleotides introduced a unique molecular identifier onto each TCR beta cDNA molecule. Each sample yielded at least 3 million CDR3-containing paired-end reads. All of the RNA was converted into first-strand cDNA using the Mint cDNA synthesis kit, with a TRBC-specific oligonucleotide serving as the primer. Following uracil-DNA glycosylase treatment, all cDNA underwent a first 18-cycle PCR with the universal primers M1SS and BC2_uni_R. Processing in the source paper ran as follows. For normalization, 1 million high-quality reads were randomly selected from each sample, with every read carrying a distinct molecular identifier. Instead of being binned into consensus sequences, reads with shared molecular identifiers were discarded. CDR3 identification, clonotype clustering and error correction used MiTCR with a Q25 quality threshold and the strictest error-elimination algorithm. Lower-bound total TCR beta diversity was estimated with a nonparametric unseen species model using Euler transformation. Through fastp at Q25 and MiXCR, TCRdb rebuilt clones from the public reads, retaining in-frame beta chains. Under each unique CDR3 protein, matching rows form one entry showing the most common genes and DNA. V and J calls and clone size were set by TCRdb, not the authors. This sample gives 900,000 to 950,000 distinct CDR3 sequences in total; almost 30% of them show up just once. The leading ten clones occupy roughly a tenth of the sample.

A further study also used this sample, focusing on T cells of mothers and their children. The second paper further reports: Nine systemically healthy Caucasian individuals, comprising three mothers and their six children, were included as donors. cDNA synthesis consumed the entire amount of extracted RNA, loaded at about 1.5 ug RNA in each 15 ul reaction. In the second PCR, the M1S primer introduced both the sample barcodes and 2-4 random nucleotides. Each mother yielded over 9 million TCR beta CDR3 reads and each child 3 million to 3.5 million reads. TCR recombination output is similarly shaped by thymic selection in related and unrelated pairs, with a minor effect exerted by inherited differences. Normalized repertoire overlap was always found to be slightly, but never significantly, higher in related mother-child pairs than in unrelated mother-child pairs. No persistent microchimeric T cell clones were found, with a detection sensitivity of approximately 100 clones per million clonotypes. To look for features that set related mother-child pairs apart from unrelated individuals, the researchers ran deep NGS to compare the TCR beta repertoires of mothers and children. The mean age was roughly 36 +/- 4 years for the mothers and approximately 11 +/- 4 years for the children. After adapter ligation was performed with NEBNext reagents, the libraries were sequenced on an Illumina HiSeq 2000 with 100+100 nt paired-end reads. Mother and child libraries were prepared a month apart and sequenced in separate runs to prevent cross-contamination. For each donor, between 500,000 and 2,000,000 distinct TCR beta clonotypes were identified. Naive TCR beta clonotypes were estimated from low-frequency clonotypes matched to each donor's FACS-determined naive share, without sorting.

Here the chain combines TRBV15 and TRBJ2-4, and possibly TRBD1, on 5 matching bases. The specimen sequenced was blood. This sequence was found in a woman aged 40-49 years in good health. The DNA is as follows: TGTGCCACCAGCAGACCCCTGGGTCAGACAGATCTAGCCAAAAACATTCAGTACTTC. Its coded protein is CATSRPLGQTDLAKNIQYF.